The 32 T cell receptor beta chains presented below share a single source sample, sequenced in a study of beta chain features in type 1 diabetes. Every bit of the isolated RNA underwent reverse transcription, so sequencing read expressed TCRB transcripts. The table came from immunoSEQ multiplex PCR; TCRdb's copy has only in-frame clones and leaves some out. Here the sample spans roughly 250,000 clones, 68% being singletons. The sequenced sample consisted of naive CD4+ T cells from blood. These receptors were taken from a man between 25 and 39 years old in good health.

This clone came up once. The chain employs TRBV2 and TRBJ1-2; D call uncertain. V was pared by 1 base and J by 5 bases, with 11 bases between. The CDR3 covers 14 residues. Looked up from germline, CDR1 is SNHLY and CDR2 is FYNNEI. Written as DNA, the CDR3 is TGTGCCAGCAGTGAAGAAGCGCGAGAATATGGCTACACCTTC. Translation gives CASSEEAREYGYTF. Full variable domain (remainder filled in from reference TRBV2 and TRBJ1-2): EPEVTQTPSHQVTQMGQEVILRCVPISNHLYFYWYRQILGQKVEFLVSFYNNEISEKSEIFDDQFSVERPDGSNFTLKIRSTKLEDSAMYFCASSEEAREYGYTFGSGTRLTVV.

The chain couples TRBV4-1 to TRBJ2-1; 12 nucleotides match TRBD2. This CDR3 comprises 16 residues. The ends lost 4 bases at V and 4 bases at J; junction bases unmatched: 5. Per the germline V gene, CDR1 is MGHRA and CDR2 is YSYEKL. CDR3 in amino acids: CASSPPLAGGYNEQFF. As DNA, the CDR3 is TGCGCCAGCAGCCCACCGCTAGCGGGAGGGTACAATGAGCAGTTCTTC.

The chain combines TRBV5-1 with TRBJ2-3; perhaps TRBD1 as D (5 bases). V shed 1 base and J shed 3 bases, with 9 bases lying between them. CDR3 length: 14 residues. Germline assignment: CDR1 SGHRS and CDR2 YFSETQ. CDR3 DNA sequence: TGCGCCAGCAGCTTGATAGCAGGGACAGATACGCAGTATTTT. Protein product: CASSLIAGTDTQYF.

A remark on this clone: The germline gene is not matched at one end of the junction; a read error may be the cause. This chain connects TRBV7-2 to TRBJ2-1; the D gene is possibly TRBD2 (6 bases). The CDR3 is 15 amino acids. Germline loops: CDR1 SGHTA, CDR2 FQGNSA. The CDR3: CASSLATSSHNEQFF. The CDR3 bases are TGTGCCAGCAGCCTCGCTACTAGCTCCCACAATGAGCAGTTCTTC.

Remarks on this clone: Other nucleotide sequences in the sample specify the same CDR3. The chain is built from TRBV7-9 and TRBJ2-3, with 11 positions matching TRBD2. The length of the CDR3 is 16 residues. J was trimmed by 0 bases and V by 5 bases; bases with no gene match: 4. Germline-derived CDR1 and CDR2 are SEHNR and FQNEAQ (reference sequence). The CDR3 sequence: CASSGRTSGSTDTQYF. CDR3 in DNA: TGTGCCAGCAGCGGTCGGACTAGCGGGAGCACAGATACGCAGTATTTT.

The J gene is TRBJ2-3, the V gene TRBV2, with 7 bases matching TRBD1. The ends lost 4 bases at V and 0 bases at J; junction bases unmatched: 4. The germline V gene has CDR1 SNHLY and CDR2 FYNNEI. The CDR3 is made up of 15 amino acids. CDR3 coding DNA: TGTGCCAGCAGTGCGAGGACAGGCAGCACAGATACGCAGTATTTT. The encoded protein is CASSARTGSTDTQYF.

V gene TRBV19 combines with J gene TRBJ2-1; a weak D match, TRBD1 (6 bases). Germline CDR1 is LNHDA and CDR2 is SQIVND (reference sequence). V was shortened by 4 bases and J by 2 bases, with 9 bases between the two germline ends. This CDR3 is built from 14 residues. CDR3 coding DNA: TGTGCCAGTAGTAGCAGGGGCACCTACAATGAGCAGTTCTTC. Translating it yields CASSSRGTYNEQFF. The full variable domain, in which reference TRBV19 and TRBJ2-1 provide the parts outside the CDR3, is DGGITQSPKYLFRKEGQNVTLSCEQNLNHDAMYWYRQDPGQGLRLIYYSQIVNDFQKGDIAEGYSVSREKKESFPLTVTSAQKNPTAFYLCASSSRGTYNEQFFGPGTRLTVL.

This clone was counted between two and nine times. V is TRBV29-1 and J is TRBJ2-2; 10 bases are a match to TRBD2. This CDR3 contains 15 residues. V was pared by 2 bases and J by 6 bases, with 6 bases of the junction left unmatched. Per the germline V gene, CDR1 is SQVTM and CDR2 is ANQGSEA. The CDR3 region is CSVELSGRSPGELFF. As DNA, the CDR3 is TGCAGCGTTGAACTTAGCGGGAGGTCTCCCGGGGAGCTGTTTTTT.

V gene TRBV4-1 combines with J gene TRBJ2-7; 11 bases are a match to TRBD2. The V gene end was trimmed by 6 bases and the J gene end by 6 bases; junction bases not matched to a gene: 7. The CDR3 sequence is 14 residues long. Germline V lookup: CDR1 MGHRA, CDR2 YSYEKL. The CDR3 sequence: CASRVIAGGPEQYF. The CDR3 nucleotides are TGCGCCAGCAGGGTTATAGCGGGGGGGCCCGAGCAGTACTTC.

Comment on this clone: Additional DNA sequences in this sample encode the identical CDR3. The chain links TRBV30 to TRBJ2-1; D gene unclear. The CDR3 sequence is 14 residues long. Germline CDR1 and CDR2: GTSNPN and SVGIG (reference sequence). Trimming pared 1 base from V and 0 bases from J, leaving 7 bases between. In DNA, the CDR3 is TGTGCCTGGAGTGAAGCTAGCTCCTACAATGAGCAGTTCTTC. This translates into CAWSEASSYNEQFF.

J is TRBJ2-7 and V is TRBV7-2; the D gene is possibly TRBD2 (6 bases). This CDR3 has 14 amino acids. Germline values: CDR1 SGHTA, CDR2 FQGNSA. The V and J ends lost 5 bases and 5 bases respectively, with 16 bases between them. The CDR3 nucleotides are TGTGCCAGCAGCCCTGGCGGAGGGATCCACGAGCAGTACTTC. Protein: CASSPGGGIHEQYF.

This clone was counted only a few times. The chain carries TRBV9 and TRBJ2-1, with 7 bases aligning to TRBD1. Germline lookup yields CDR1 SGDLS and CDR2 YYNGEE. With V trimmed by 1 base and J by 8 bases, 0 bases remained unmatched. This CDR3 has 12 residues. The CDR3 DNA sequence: TGTGCCAGCAGCGTAAGGGGGCATGAGCAGTTCTTC. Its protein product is CASSVRGHEQFF.

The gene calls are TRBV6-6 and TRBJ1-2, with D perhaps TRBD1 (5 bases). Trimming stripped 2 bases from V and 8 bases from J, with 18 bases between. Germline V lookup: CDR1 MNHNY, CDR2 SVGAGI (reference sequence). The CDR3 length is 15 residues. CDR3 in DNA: TGTGCCAGCAGTTACCCCGGGACGGAGAAGGTGGGCTACACCTTC. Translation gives CASSYPGTEKVGYTF.

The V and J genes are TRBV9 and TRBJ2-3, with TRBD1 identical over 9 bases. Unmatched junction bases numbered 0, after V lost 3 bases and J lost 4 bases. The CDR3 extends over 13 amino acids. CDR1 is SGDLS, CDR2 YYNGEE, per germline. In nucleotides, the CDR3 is TGTGCCAGCAGCGGACAGGGGGCAGATACGCAGTATTTT. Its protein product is CASSGQGADTQYF.

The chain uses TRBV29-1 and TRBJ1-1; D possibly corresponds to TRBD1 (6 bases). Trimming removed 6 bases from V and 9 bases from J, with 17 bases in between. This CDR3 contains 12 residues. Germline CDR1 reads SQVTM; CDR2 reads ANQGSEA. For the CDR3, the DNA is TGCAGCGTCCTGCGGGATTGGGGGCAAGCTTTCTTT. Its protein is CSVLRDWGQAFF.

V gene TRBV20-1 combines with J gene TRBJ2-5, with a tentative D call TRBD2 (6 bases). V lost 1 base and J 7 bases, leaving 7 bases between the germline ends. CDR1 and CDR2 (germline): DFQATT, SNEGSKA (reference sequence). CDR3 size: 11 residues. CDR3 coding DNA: TGCAGTGCTAGAGTGGGGGGGACCCAGTACTTC. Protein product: CSARVGGTQYF.

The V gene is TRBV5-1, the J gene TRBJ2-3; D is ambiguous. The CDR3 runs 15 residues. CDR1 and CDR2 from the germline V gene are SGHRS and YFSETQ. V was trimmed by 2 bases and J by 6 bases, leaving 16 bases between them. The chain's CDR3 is CASSFRAPLQDTQYF. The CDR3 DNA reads TGCGCCAGCAGCTTCCGGGCCCCGCTTCAGGATACGCAGTATTTT.

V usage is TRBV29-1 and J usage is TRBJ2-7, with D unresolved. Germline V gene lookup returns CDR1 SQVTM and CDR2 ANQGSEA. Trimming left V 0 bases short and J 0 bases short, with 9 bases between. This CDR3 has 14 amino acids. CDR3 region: CSVEDRTYSYEQYF. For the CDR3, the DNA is TGCAGCGTTGAAGACAGAACGTACTCCTACGAGCAGTACTTC.

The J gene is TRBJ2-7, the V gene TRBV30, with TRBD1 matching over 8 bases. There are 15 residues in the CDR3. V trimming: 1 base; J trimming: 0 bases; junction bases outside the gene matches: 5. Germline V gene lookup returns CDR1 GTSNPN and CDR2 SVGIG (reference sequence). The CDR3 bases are TGTGCCTGGAGTGCCGGACAGGGTTTCTCCTACGAGCAGTACTTC. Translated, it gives CAWSAGQGFSYEQYF.

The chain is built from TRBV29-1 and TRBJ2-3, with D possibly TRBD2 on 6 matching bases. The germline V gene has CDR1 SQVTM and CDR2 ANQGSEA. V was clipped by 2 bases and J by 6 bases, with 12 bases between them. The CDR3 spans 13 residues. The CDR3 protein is CSVERGGVDTQYF. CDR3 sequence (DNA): TGCAGCGTTGAACGGGGCGGGGTGGATACGCAGTATTTT.

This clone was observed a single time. CDR3 coding DNA: TGCGCCAGCAGCCAAGAACAGGTCGGCTACGAGCAGTACTTC. Protein sequence: CASSQEQVGYEQYF. The chain recombines TRBV4-3 with TRBJ2-7, with a weak D call TRBD1 (5 bases). The CDR3 consists of 14 residues. The V end lost 0 bases, the J end lost 3 bases, and 9 bases lay between the germline ends. Germline V lookup: CDR1 LGHNA, CDR2 YSLEER.

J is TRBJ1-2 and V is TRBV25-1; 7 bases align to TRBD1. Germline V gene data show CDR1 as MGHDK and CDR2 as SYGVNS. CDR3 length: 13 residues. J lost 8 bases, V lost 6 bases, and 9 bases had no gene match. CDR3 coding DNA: TGTGCCAGCAGCCTACCAGGGGGGGGCGGCTACACCTTC. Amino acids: CASSLPGGGGYTF.

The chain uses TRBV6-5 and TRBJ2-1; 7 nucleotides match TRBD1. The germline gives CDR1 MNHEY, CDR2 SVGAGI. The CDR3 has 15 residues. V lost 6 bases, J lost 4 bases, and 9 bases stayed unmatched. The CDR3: CASSLDRSMYNEQFF. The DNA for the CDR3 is TGTGCCAGCAGCCTGGACAGGTCGATGTACAATGAGCAGTTCTTC.

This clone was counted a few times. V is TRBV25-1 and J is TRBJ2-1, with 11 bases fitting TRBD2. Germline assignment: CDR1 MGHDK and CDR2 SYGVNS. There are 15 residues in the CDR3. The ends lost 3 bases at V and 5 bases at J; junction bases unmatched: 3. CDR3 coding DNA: TGTGCCAGCAGTGACCTGACTAGCGGGGACAATGAGCAGTTCTTC. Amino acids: CASSDLTSGDNEQFF.

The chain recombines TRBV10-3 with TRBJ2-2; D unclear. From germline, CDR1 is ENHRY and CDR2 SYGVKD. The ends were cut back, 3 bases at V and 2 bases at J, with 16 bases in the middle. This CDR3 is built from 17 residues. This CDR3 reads CAISDPGLDLNTGELFF. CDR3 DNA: TGTGCCATCAGTGATCCCGGCCTAGACCTAAACACCGGGGAGCTGTTTTTT.

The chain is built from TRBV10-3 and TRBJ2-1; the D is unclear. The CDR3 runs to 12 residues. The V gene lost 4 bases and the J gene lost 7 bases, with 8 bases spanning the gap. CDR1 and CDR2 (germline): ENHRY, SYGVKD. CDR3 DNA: TGTGCCATCAGTGGGACGGAAAATGAGCAGTTCTTC. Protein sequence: CAISGTENEQFF.

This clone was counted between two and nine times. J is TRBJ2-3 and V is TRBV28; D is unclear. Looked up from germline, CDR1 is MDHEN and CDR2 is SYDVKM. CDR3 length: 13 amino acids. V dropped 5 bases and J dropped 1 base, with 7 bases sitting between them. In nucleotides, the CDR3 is TGTGCCAGCAGTGTGCGGCGCACAGATACGCAGTATTTT. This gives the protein CASSVRRTDTQYF.

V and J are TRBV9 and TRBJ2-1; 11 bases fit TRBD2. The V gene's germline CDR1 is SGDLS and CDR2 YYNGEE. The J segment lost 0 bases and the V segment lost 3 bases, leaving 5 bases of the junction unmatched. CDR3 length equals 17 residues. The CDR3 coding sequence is TGTGCCAGCAGCGAGCGACTAGCGGGAAGCTCCTACAATGAGCAGTTCTTC. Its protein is CASSERLAGSSYNEQFF.

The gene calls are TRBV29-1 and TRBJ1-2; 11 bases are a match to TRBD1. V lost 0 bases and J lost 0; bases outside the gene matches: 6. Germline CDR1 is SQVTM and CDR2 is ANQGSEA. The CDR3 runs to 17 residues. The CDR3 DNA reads TGCAGCGTTGAAGATCCGGGACAGGGGGTTACTAACTATGGCTACACCTTC. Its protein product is CSVEDPGQGVTNYGYTF.

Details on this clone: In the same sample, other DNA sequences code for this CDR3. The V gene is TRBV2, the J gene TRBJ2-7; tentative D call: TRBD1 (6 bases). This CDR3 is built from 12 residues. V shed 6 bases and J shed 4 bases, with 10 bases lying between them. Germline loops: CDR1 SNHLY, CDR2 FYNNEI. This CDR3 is CASREQGYEQYF. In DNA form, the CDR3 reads TGTGCCAGCAGGGAACAGGGATACGAGCAGTACTTC.

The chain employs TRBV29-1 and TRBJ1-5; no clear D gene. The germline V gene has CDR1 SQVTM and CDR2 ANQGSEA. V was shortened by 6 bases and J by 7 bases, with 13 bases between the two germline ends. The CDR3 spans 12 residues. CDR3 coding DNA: TGCAGCGTGTCCGAGGCCCGGCAGCCCCAGCATTTT. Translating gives CSVSEARQPQHF.

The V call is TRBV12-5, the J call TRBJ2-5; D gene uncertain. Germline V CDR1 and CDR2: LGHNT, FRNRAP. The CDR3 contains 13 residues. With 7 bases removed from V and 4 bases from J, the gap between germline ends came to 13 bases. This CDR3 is CASVSSQSETQYF. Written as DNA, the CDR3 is TGTGCTAGTGTTAGCTCGCAGTCAGAGACCCAGTACTTC.